This T cell receptor beta chain was found in a study of technical replicates of blood from several donors. Assay: immunoSEQ multiplex PCR; the TCRdb copy retains only in-frame clones and omits some. This table has about 80,000 clones, around 85% appearing once. Losses at the gene ends were 4 bases for V and 4 bases for J; bases not matched to a gene: 8. The germline V gene has CDR1 MGHRA and CDR2 YSYEKL. The CDR3 contains 16 residues. The rearrangement uses TRBV4-1 and TRBJ1-5, with TRBD1 matching 9 bases. This clonotype was sampled from a human donor in good health. Some clones in this sample may be carry-over from other donors' samples. Sequences were obtained from PBMCs. The CDR3 DNA reads as TGCGCCAGCAGCCGAACGGGACAGGGAGGAAATCAGCCCCAGCATTTT. It encodes CASSRTGQGGNQPQHF.